The 20 T cell receptor beta chains below were found in one sample sequenced in a study of shared clonotypes between healthy human individuals. This table comes from immunoSEQ multiplex PCR, and its TCRdb copy is limited to in-frame clones, with some not included. The data hold roughly 2.2 million clones, with 80% to 95% observed a single time. The sequencing sample was made of naive CD4+ T cells from PBMCs. Subset here: CD45RA+ positively selected. Every receptor here comes from a man younger than 35 in good health. Some clones in this sample may be carry-over from other donors' samples.

The J gene is TRBJ2-5, the V gene TRBV7-6; 8 bases are shared with TRBD2. J was trimmed by 1 base and V by 5 bases; bases with no gene match: 9. Germline lookup yields CDR1 SGHVS and CDR2 FNYEAQ. The CDR3 extends over 16 amino acids. CDR3 nucleotide sequence: TGTGCCAGCAGCCTCCGTCCGGGAGGGAGCCAAGAGACCCAGTACTTC. Translation: CASSLRPGGSQETQYF.

Comment on this clone: At the DNA level, this CDR3 is encoded by other sequences in the same sample as well. V and J are TRBV28 and TRBJ1-1; no reliable D call. There are 13 residues in the CDR3. Trimming removed 2 bases from V and 1 base from J, with 5 bases in between. The germline gives CDR1 MDHEN, CDR2 SYDVKM. CDR3 nucleotide sequence: TGTGCCAGCAGTTTACAGCAGAACACTGAAGCTTTCTTT. This encodes CASSLQQNTEAFF.

This clone has more than one count but fewer than ten. The gene calls are TRBV5-1 and TRBJ2-5; 8 bases align to TRBD1. With 4 bases clipped from V and 3 bases from J, the junction kept 5 bases outside the gene matches. Germline V gene lookup returns CDR1 SGHRS and CDR2 YFSETQ. This CDR3 is built from 14 residues. CDR3 nucleotides: TGCGCCAGCAGCACGGGACAGGTAAAAGAGACCCAGTACTTC. This sequence encodes CASSTGQVKETQYF.

The V call is TRBV5-1, the J call TRBJ2-5, with 14 bases lining up with TRBD2. J gave up 5 bases and V 8 bases, and 14 bases lay outside the gene matches. CDR1 is SGHRS and CDR2 is YFSETQ in the germline V gene. The CDR3 contains 17 residues. The CDR3 bases are TGCGCCAGTTCTAGGGGAGGGACTAGCGGGAGCCGTGAGACCCAGTACTTC. This translates into CASSRGGTSGSRETQYF. Looking up the rest from reference TRBV5-1 and TRBJ2-5 gives the full variable domain: KAGVTQTPRYLIKTRGQQVTLSCSPISGHRSVSWYQQTPGQGLQFLFEYFSETQRNKGNFPGRFSGRQFSNSRSEMNVSTLELGDSALYLCASSRGGTSGSRETQYFGPGTRLLVL.

The chain carries TRBV14 and TRBJ2-2, with 7 bases identical to TRBD1. The CDR3 runs 15 residues. V gave up 6 bases and J gave up 1 base; unmatched junction bases: 5. Per the germline V gene, CDR1 is SGHDN and CDR2 is FVKESK. For the CDR3, the DNA is TGTGCCAGCAGAAGGACAGGCCGGAACACCGGGGAGCTGTTTTTT. Its translation: CASRRTGRNTGELFF.

J is TRBJ1-2 and V is TRBV18; perhaps TRBD1 as D (6 bases). The CDR3 is made up of 15 amino acids. From germline, CDR1 is KGHSH and CDR2 LQKENI. V shed 2 bases and J shed 3 bases, with 13 bases lying between them. This CDR3 reads CASSPSTGSYYGYTF. CDR3 in DNA: TGTGCCAGCTCACCAAGCACAGGGTCTTACTATGGCTACACCTTC.

The rearrangement uses TRBV9 and TRBJ2-4, with 7 bases identical to TRBD2. CDR1 is SGDLS and CDR2 is YYNGEE in the germline V gene. V trimming: 4 bases; J trimming: 0 bases; junction bases outside the gene matches: 4. This CDR3 is built from 15 residues. The CDR3 protein is CASSSGGPAKNIQYF. CDR3 bases: TGTGCCAGCAGCTCGGGGGGTCCAGCCAAAAACATTCAGTACTTC.

The CDR3 nucleotides are TGTGCCAGCAGTTTTGTCGGACAGGGAATTCGAAACACCATATATTTT. This sequence encodes CASSFVGQGIRNTIYF. V gene TRBV2 combines with J gene TRBJ1-3; 8 nucleotides match TRBD1. This CDR3 comprises 16 residues. Germline V gene data show CDR1 as SNHLY and CDR2 as FYNNEI. The J segment lost 5 bases and the V segment lost 5 bases, leaving 11 bases of the junction unmatched.

This clone was detected once. V is TRBV12-5 and J is TRBJ2-5; D is uncertain. Germline V CDR1 and CDR2: LGHNT, FRNRAP. The length of the CDR3 is 13 residues. Trimming pared 7 bases from V and 2 bases from J, leaving 11 bases between. The chain's CDR3 is CASAKGSQETQYF. Written as DNA, the CDR3 is TGTGCTAGTGCCAAGGGTAGTCAAGAGACCCAGTACTTC.

This CDR3 reads CASSAGGYPGEQYF. The CDR3 nucleotides are TGTGCCAGCAGTGCGGGAGGGTATCCGGGCGAGCAGTACTTC. The chain recombines TRBV2 with TRBJ2-7; 8 bases match TRBD2. The ends lost 4 bases at V and 6 bases at J; junction bases unmatched: 8. There are 14 residues in the CDR3. Germline V gives CDR1 SNHLY, CDR2 FYNNEI.

The V gene is TRBV5-1, the J gene TRBJ1-6, with D possibly matching TRBD1 (5 bases). The CDR3 extends over 17 amino acids. Trimming shortened V by 0 bases and J by 0 bases, and 10 bases separated the two germline ends. CDR1 and CDR2 (germline): SGHRS, YFSETQ. CDR3 sequence reads: CASSLEGSSSYNSPLHF. CDR3 in DNA: TGCGCCAGCAGCTTGGAGGGGTCGAGCTCCTATAATTCACCCCTCCACTTT. Complete variable domain (other parts from reference TRBV5-1 and TRBJ1-6): KAGVTQTPRYLIKTRGQQVTLSCSPISGHRSVSWYQQTPGQGLQFLFEYFSETQRNKGNFPGRFSGRQFSNSRSEMNVSTLELGDSALYLCASSLEGSSSYNSPLHFGNGTRLTVT.

The CDR3 DNA is TGCAGCGTTGTCGGTCTGGGGCAGTTCTTC. It is translated as CSVVGLGQFF. The V and J genes are TRBV29-1 and TRBJ2-1; D gene unclear. CDR1 SQVTM and CDR2 ANQGSEA come from the germline V gene. V lost 4 bases, J lost 12 bases, and 10 bases lay in between. This CDR3 has 10 residues.

The chain couples TRBV10-3 to TRBJ2-7; 12 nucleotides line up with TRBD2. Trimming removed 3 bases from V and 5 bases from J; junction bases left unmatched: 8. The CDR3 has 16 residues. The germline V gene has CDR1 ENHRY and CDR2 SYGVKD. Written as DNA, the CDR3 is TGTGCCATCAGTGATTCCCCGACTAGCGGGAGTCACGAGCAGTACTTC. It encodes CAISDSPTSGSHEQYF.

The V gene is TRBV5-1, the J gene TRBJ2-1; TRBD1 aligns across 7 bases. This CDR3 comprises 14 residues. Germline-derived CDR1 and CDR2 are SGHRS and YFSETQ. Germline trimming cut 2 bases from V and 5 bases from J; bases unmatched to any gene: 4. CDR3 sequence reads: CASSFLTGDNEQFF. The CDR3, as DNA: TGCGCCAGCAGCTTCCTAACAGGGGACAATGAGCAGTTCTTC.

J is TRBJ2-7 and V is TRBV5-6; 10 bases are shared with TRBD2. V shed 4 bases, J shed 4 bases, and the junction held 11 bases outside the gene matches. The germline CDR1 and CDR2 sequences are SGHDT and YYEEEE. This CDR3 spans 16 amino acids. The CDR3 here is CASSASEASGGYEQYF. As DNA, the CDR3 is TGTGCCAGCAGCGCCAGCGAGGCTAGCGGGGGTTACGAGCAGTACTTC.

This chain joins TRBV11-2 and TRBJ2-5; perhaps TRBD1 as D (5 bases). Germline lookup yields CDR1 SGHAT and CDR2 FQNNGV. Trimming took off 10 bases at V and 2 bases at J, with 14 bases between the two ends. There are 13 residues in the CDR3. The chain's CDR3 is CATSGNRQETQYF. The CDR3 nucleotides are TGTGCCACCTCCGGCAACAGGCAAGAGACCCAGTACTTC.

This chain connects TRBV6-1 to TRBJ1-5, with 8 bases identical to TRBD1. The V gene's germline CDR1 is MNHNS and CDR2 SASEGT. V lost 3 bases and J lost 1; bases outside the gene matches: 14. The CDR3 runs 19 residues. The CDR3 DNA sequence: TGTGCCAGCAGTGAGAGAGTCGCGGGTCCAGGGGGCAGCAATCAGCCCCAGCATTTT. It is translated as CASSERVAGPGGSNQPQHF.

The chain couples TRBV6-5 to TRBJ1-2; D is undetermined. CDR3 length: 12 residues. Germline CDR1 is MNHEY and CDR2 is SVGAGI. Trimming took 6 bases from V and 2 from J, leaving 7 bases between them. Here the CDR3 reads CASRAQNYGYTF. CDR3 nucleotide sequence: TGTGCCAGCAGAGCCCAAAACTATGGCTACACCTTC.

The chain has TRBV5-1 and TRBJ1-1, with unresolved D. V lost 6 bases to trimming and J lost 6 bases, with 18 bases between them. This CDR3 comprises 14 residues. Looked up from germline, CDR1 is SGHRS and CDR2 is YFSETQ. The CDR3 protein is CASTLFWGDAEAFF. As DNA, the CDR3 is TGCGCCAGCACCTTATTTTGGGGTGACGCTGAAGCTTTCTTT.

This clone has only one observation. The rearrangement uses TRBV7-3 and TRBJ2-1; TRBD1 matches 12 bases. CDR3 length: 15 residues. The germline CDR1 and CDR2 sequences are SGHTA and FQGTGA. The junction had 2 bases not matched to a gene; V was cut back by 1 base and J by 7 bases. The CDR3 DNA reads TGTGCCAGCAGCTTAATGGGACAGGGGGCGAATGAGCAGTTCTTC. Its protein product is CASSLMGQGANEQFF.